This passage covers 23 T cell receptor beta chains from one sample sequenced in a study of naive and memory T cell subsets. Two oligonucleotides, mixed equimolar, formed the beta constant-region primer covering TRBC1 and TRBC2. Ligated cDNA was amplified by four rounds of PCR with nested alpha and beta constant-region primers and SP2. TCRdb re-derived calls from the UMI-ligation and nested PCR reads in MiXCR, one entry per CDR3 protein. Among 85,000 or so distinct CDR3 sequences listed, 9% were seen once. Sequencing was performed on naive CD8+ T cells from blood. The source is a human donor in good health.

About this clonotype: No DNA is shown, since the ends of the CDR3 on it are uncertain; the CDR3 is the one TCRdb lists. The chain employs TRBV29-1 and TRBJ1-1. Germline V gene lookup returns CDR1 SQVTM and CDR2 ANQGSEA. Including both end residues, the CDR3 is 11 amino acids long. The CDR3 spells CSSSDLTEAFF.

The J gene is TRBJ2-5, the V gene TRBV10-2; D is unclear. Between the trimmed V and J ends, which lost 4 bases and 1 base, there was a span of 10 bases. CDR3 size: 14 residues. Germline V gene sequence: CDR1 WSHSY, CDR2 SAAADI. The CDR3 coding sequence is TGCGCCAGCAGTGGCCACACTTTCCAAGAGACCCAGTACTTC. Amino acids: CASSGHTFQETQYF.

This clonotype has a handful of counts. The V and J genes are TRBV12-3 or TRBV12-4 and TRBJ2-1; 15 bases line up with TRBD2. The CDR3 contains 16 residues. V lost 5 bases to trimming and J lost 8 bases; unmatched junction nucleotides: 7. CDR3 coding DNA: TGTGCCAGCAGTAGTAGGACTAGCGGGAGGGGTGATGAGCAGTTCTTC. Translation: CASSSRTSGRGDEQFF.

This clonotype has ten or more counts. This chain connects TRBV12-3 or TRBV12-4 to TRBJ2-5; D may correspond to TRBD1 or TRBD2 (5 bases each). The V and J ends lost 4 bases and 5 bases respectively, with 11 bases between them. The CDR3 contains 13 residues. CDR3 in amino acids: CASSSGPRETQYF. CDR3 coding DNA: TGTGCCAGCAGTTCGGGACCCCGGGAGACCCAGTACTTC.

V and J are TRBV19 and TRBJ2-7, with 9 bases lining up with TRBD2. CDR1 and CDR2 from the germline V gene are LNHDA and SQIVND (reference sequence). The V and J ends lost 5 bases and 3 bases, in that order; junction bases with no gene match: 5. The CDR3 has 14 residues. The CDR3 bases are TGTGCCAGTAGTGCAGTAGCGGGAGACTACGAGCAGTACTTC. Its protein is CASSAVAGDYEQYF.

V usage is TRBV27 and J usage is TRBJ1-2; no definite D call. The germline V gene encodes CDR1 MNHEY and CDR2 SMNVEV (reference sequence). The CDR3 spans 14 residues. V lost 4 bases and J 0 bases, leaving 9 bases between the germline ends. CDR3: CASSSTSANYGYTF. The CDR3 coding sequence is TGTGCCAGCAGTTCGACATCTGCTAACTATGGCTACACCTTC.

On this clonotype: This could be a read error, since a much larger clone is one nucleotide away. This chain uses TRBV6-4 with TRBJ2-3; a weak D match, TRBD2 (6 bases). The CDR3 consists of 14 residues. CDR1 MRHNA and CDR2 SNTAGT come from the germline V gene. This CDR3 reads CASSDGGGPDTKYF. The CDR3 DNA reads TGTGCCAGCAGTGACGGGGGAGGACCAGATACGAAGTATTTT.

Only a few counts were recorded for this clonotype. The chain employs TRBV9 and TRBJ1-5, with D unclear. Germline lookup yields CDR1 SGDLS and CDR2 YYNGEE. V was shortened by 10 bases and J by 0 bases, with 17 bases between the two germline ends. The CDR3 totals 15 residues. CDR3 nucleotide sequence: TGTGCCTCGGGGAGGGAGATTTATAGCAATCAGCCCCAGCATTTT. Protein product: CASGREIYSNQPQHF.

This clonotype came up a few times. The rearrangement uses TRBV14 and TRBJ2-3; D uncertain. Germline CDR1 SGHDN, CDR2 FVKESK. Trimming stripped 4 bases from V and 2 bases from J, with 7 bases between. The CDR3 covers 13 residues. CDR3 loop: CASSPLPTDTQYF. The CDR3 nucleotides read TGTGCCAGCAGCCCGCTACCCACAGATACGCAGTATTTT.

This clonotype showed up many times. The V and J genes are TRBV6-5 and TRBJ2-2; D perhaps matches TRBD2 (6 bases). The germline V gene has CDR1 MNHEY and CDR2 SVGAGI. This CDR3 region has 15 residues. Trimming removed 0 bases from V and 4 bases from J, with 9 bases in between. The CDR3 is CASSYSGGGTGELFF. The CDR3 DNA reads TGTGCCAGCAGTTACTCCGGGGGTGGCACCGGGGAGCTGTTTTTT.

V and J are TRBV14 and TRBJ2-2, with TRBD2 matching over 8 bases. Trimming took 2 bases from V and 7 from J; bases not matched to a gene: 18. This CDR3 is 19 amino acids long. Germline V gene lookup returns CDR1 SGHDN and CDR2 FVKESK. CDR3 protein: CASSQSPVASGLYIGELFF. CDR3 DNA: TGTGCCAGCAGCCAATCGCCTGTCGCTAGCGGGCTCTACATCGGGGAGCTGTTTTTT.

The table lists this clonotype with a count of one. A much larger clone lies one base from this, so it may be a read error. In this CDR3 the conserved last residue, phenylalanine or tryptophan, is missing, so a read error is likely. The gene calls are TRBV15 and TRBJ2-6; no firm D call. The CDR3 loop spans 14 amino acids. The germline V gene has CDR1 LNHNV and CDR2 YYDKDF (reference sequence). The V end lost 3 bases, the J end lost 2 bases, and 5 bases lay between the germline ends. DNA for the CDR3: TGTGCCACCAGCAGTGATGCTGGGGCCAACGTCCTGACTTTA. This codes for CATSSDAGANVLTL.

The rearrangement joins TRBV20-1 to TRBJ2-3, with D tentatively TRBD2 (6 bases). The CDR3 spans 13 residues. Germline values: CDR1 DFQATT, CDR2 SNEGSKA (reference sequence). V was shortened by 3 bases and J by 2 bases, with 9 bases between the two germline ends. This chain's CDR3 is CSARGGITDTQYF. The CDR3 DNA is TGCAGTGCTAGGGGAGGAATCACAGATACGCAGTATTTT.

The table lists this clonotype with many counts. V is TRBV7-9 and J is TRBJ2-7; no firm D call. CDR1 is SEHNR and CDR2 is FQNEAQ in the germline V gene (reference sequence). This CDR3 is 13 amino acids long. V lost 4 bases to trimming and J lost 0 bases, with 7 bases between them. CDR3 in DNA: TGTGCCAGCAGCTCTGGCAGCTCCTACGAGCAGTACTTC. Translated: CASSSGSSYEQYF. Supplemented by reference TRBV7-9 and TRBJ2-7, the full variable domain reads DTGVSQNPRHKITKRGQNVTFRCDPISEHNRLYWYRQTLGQGPEFLTYFQNEAQLEKSRLLSDRFSAERPKGSFSTLEIQRTEQGDSAMYLCASSSGSSYEQYFGPGTRLTVT.

CDR3 in amino acids: CAISGLAGESSSSYNEQFF. The CDR3 DNA sequence: TGTGCCATCAGTGGGCTAGCGGGAGAATCCTCAAGCTCCTACAATGAGCAGTTCTTC. V usage is TRBV10-3 and J usage is TRBJ2-1; 10 bases match TRBD2. Germline V CDR1 and CDR2: ENHRY, SYGVKD. The trim removed 4 bases at V and 0 bases at J, leaving 12 bases unmatched. The CDR3 sequence is 19 residues long.

This clonotype was seen only a few times. This rearrangement joins TRBV5-1 to TRBJ2-2, with 10 bases aligning to TRBD2. Germline assignment: CDR1 SGHRS and CDR2 YFSETQ. V lost 2 bases and J lost 3; bases outside the gene matches: 4. CDR3 length: 16 amino acids. The DNA of the CDR3 is TGCGCCAGCAGCTTAAGGCTAGCGGGAGACACCGGGGAGCTGTTTTTT. Translating it yields CASSLRLAGDTGELFF.

This clonotype was observed at least ten times. The chain combines TRBV12-3 or TRBV12-4 with TRBJ2-3; a weak D match, TRBD2 (5 bases). Trimming stripped 5 bases from V and 8 bases from J, with 14 bases between. CDR3 size: 13 residues. This CDR3 is CASSGKTEVTQYF. CDR3 coding DNA: TGTGCCAGCAGTGGAAAGACGGAGGTTACGCAGTATTTT.

V usage is TRBV11-1 and J usage is TRBJ2-7, with 9 bases fitting TRBD1. Germline CDR1 SGHAT, CDR2 FQDESV (reference sequence). The CDR3 extends over 15 amino acids. The junction had 13 bases not matched to a gene; V was cut back by 7 bases and J by 6 bases. The CDR3 is CASTNTGTGRLEQYF. The CDR3 nucleotides are TGTGCCAGCACCAATACCGGGACAGGGAGGCTCGAGCAGTACTTC.

The V and J genes are TRBV11-2 and TRBJ1-1, with D uncertain. CDR1 is SGHAT and CDR2 is FQNNGV in the germline V gene. The CDR3 spans 12 residues. V dropped 0 bases and J dropped 7 bases, with 6 bases sitting between them. CDR3 sequence reads: CASSLDGIEAFF. CDR3 DNA sequence: TGTGCCAGCAGCTTAGATGGGATTGAAGCTTTCTTT.

The sample holds many counts of this clonotype. The V gene is TRBV4-3, the J gene TRBJ2-5; D unclear. Germline V gives CDR1 LGHNA, CDR2 YSLEER. The CDR3 has 16 amino acids. V was cut by 0 bases and J by 1 base, with 12 bases left in between. The CDR3 here is CASSQEWSNSQETQYF. As DNA, the CDR3 is TGCGCCAGCAGCCAAGAGTGGAGCAATTCCCAAGAGACCCAGTACTTC.

This clonotype has a handful of counts. V is TRBV27 and J is TRBJ1-5, with TRBD1 matching 8 bases. This CDR3 spans 15 amino acids. With 7 bases clipped from V and 1 base from J, the junction kept 6 bases outside the gene matches. CDR1 and CDR2 (germline): MNHEY, SMNVEV (reference sequence). DNA for the CDR3: TGTGCCAGCAAACCGGGACAGGACAGCAATCAGCCCCAGCATTTT. It is translated as CASKPGQDSNQPQHF.

CDR3 bases: TGTGCCAGCAGCTCGACAGGGAGTGGTAACTATGGCTACACCTTC. It is translated as CASSSTGSGNYGYTF. The chain carries TRBV6-2 or TRBV6-3 and TRBJ1-2; the match to TRBD1 covers 7 bases. The germline CDR1 and CDR2 sequences are MNHEY and SVGEGT. V shed 6 bases and J 1 base; nucleotides not matched to a gene: 8. The CDR3 has 15 residues.

This chain uses TRBV24-1 with TRBJ2-2; 9 positions agree with TRBD1. Germline V gene data show CDR1 as KGHDR and CDR2 as SFDVKD. Trimming took 4 bases from V and 3 from J; bases not matched to a gene: 5. CDR3 length: 16 residues. CDR3 residues: CATSETGGTYTGELFF. In nucleotides, the CDR3 is TGTGCCACCAGTGAAACAGGGGGCACGTACACCGGGGAGCTGTTTTTT.